The sequence of this T cell receptor (beta chain) was determined in a study of T cell responses to AZD1222 COVID-19 vaccine. Broader study findings: Scientists sampled the repertoires only once the peak T cell response had passed. Spike-specific TCR breadth and depth rose after two AZD1222 doses. CD4 TCRs covered the whole spike, strongest at regions 160-218 and 743-854.

CDR3 length: 14 residues. CDR1 is MNHEY, CDR2 SMNVEV, per germline (reference sequence). Trimming at V came to 6 bases and at J to 3 bases, leaving 3 bases not matched to a gene. Worth noting for this clone: Its antigen is undetermined.

Clones were read by immunoSEQ multiplex PCR, and TCRdb kept only the in-frame ones, dropping some. The sample holds approximately 160,000 clones; about 90% are singletons and the top ten take around 0.98%. The chain couples TRBV27 to TRBJ1-5; 9 bases are shared with TRBD1. This receptor was obtained from an adult who received the AZD1222 COVID-19 vaccine. The starting material was peripheral blood, obtained 28 days after the second AZD1222 dose. CDR3 protein: CASSYRGPNQPQHF. DNA for the CDR3: TGTGCCAGCAGCTACAGGGGGCCCAATCAGCCCCAGCATTTT.